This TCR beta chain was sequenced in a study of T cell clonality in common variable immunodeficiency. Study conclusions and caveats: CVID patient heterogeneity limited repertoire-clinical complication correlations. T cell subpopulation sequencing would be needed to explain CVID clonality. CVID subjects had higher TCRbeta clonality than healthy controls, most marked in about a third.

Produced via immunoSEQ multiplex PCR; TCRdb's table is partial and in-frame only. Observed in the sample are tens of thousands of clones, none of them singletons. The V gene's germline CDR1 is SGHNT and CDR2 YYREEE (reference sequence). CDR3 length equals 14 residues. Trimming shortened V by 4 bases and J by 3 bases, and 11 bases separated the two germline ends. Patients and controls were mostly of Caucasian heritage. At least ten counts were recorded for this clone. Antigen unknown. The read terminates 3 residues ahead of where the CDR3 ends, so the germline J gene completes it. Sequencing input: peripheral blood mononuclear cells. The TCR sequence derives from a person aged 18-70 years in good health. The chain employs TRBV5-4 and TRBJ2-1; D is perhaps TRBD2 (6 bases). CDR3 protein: CASSAGTGYNEQFF. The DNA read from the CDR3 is TGTGCCAGCAGCGCCGGGACTGGCTACAATGAG.